Each of the 32 T cell receptor beta chains below was sequenced from the same sample in a study of CD8+ T cells in alopecia areata. Sequencing relied on a cDNA template that was reverse transcribed from extracted RNA. Sequencing was performed with immunoSEQ multiplex PCR; in TCRdb, only in-frame clones are kept and a portion is missing. The repertoire holds approximately 98,000 clones, with about 60% as singletons. Sequenced input: NKG2D-low CD8+ T cells sorted from blood. These TCRs come from a human donor with alopecia areata.

This clone has only a few counts. J is TRBJ1-1 and V is TRBV7-9, with D maybe TRBD1 (6 bases). Trimming pared 3 bases from V and 4 bases from J, leaving 12 bases between. CDR1 SEHNR and CDR2 FQNEAQ come from the germline V gene (reference sequence). The CDR3 consists of 14 residues. In DNA, the CDR3 is TGTGCCAGCAGCTTGCACAGGGTTAGCACTGAAGCTTTCTTT. Protein: CASSLHRVSTEAFF.

The J gene is TRBJ2-7, the V gene TRBV11-2; 8 bases are a match to TRBD1. The germline V gene has CDR1 SGHAT and CDR2 FQNNGV. V lost 8 bases, J lost 3 bases, and 12 bases stayed unmatched. CDR3 length: 15 residues. The CDR3 nucleotides read TGTGCCAGCGGTACCGGGACAGGAGGCTTCTACGAGCAGTACTTC. Its translation is CASGTGTGGFYEQYF.

This rearrangement joins TRBV27 to TRBJ1-5; D is ambiguous. V was pared by 2 bases and J by 8 bases, with 10 bases between. This CDR3 is 13 amino acids long. CDR1 MNHEY and CDR2 SMNVEV come from the germline V gene (reference sequence). The CDR3 here is CASSLVAMEPQHF. The CDR3 nucleotides are TGTGCCAGCAGTTTAGTCGCGATGGAGCCCCAGCATTTT.

The V gene is TRBV11-2, the J gene TRBJ2-7; D is ambiguous. Trimming took 1 base from V and 2 from J, leaving 6 bases between them. This CDR3 spans 13 amino acids. The germline V gene has CDR1 SGHAT and CDR2 FQNNGV. The CDR3 loop is CASSLGAAYEQYF. Written as DNA, the CDR3 is TGTGCCAGCAGCTTAGGAGCAGCCTACGAGCAGTACTTC.

About this clone: Other DNA sequences from this sample encode an identical CDR3 as well. The chain has TRBV29-1 and TRBJ2-7; D is undetermined. The V and J ends lost 6 bases and 3 bases respectively, with 9 bases between them. Germline V lookup: CDR1 SQVTM, CDR2 ANQGSEA. This CDR3 is 11 amino acids long. The chain's CDR3 is CSVRRDYEQYF. The CDR3 DNA sequence: TGCAGCGTCAGAAGGGACTACGAGCAGTACTTC.

This clone has more than one count but fewer than ten. The J gene is TRBJ2-7, the V gene TRBV29-1; D perhaps matches TRBD2 (6 bases). Germline values: CDR1 SQVTM, CDR2 ANQGSEA. Trimming took off 1 base at V and 3 bases at J, with 19 bases between the two ends. CDR3 size: 16 residues. CDR3 bases: TGCAGCGTTGAAGTGGGAGAGACGGGAGAAAACTACGAGCAGTACTTC. Its protein product is CSVEVGETGENYEQYF.

The chain has TRBV4-1 and TRBJ2-3; D remains unclear. Trimming took 0 bases from V and 0 from J, leaving 7 bases between them. This CDR3 contains 15 residues. Germline CDR1 and CDR2: MGHRA and YSYEKL. The CDR3 DNA sequence: TGCGCCAGCAGCCAAGACTGGCCCAGCACAGATACGCAGTATTTT. This sequence encodes CASSQDWPSTDTQYF.

The V and J genes are TRBV7-9 and TRBJ2-7; 9 nucleotides agree with TRBD1. The CDR3 contains 14 residues. The trim removed 6 bases at V and 3 bases at J, leaving 6 bases unmatched. The germline gives CDR1 SEHNR, CDR2 FQNEAQ (reference sequence). The CDR3 DNA sequence: TGTGCCAGCAGTCCACCGGGACAGGGCTACGAGCAGTACTTC. Translated, it gives CASSPPGQGYEQYF.

V and J are TRBV6-5 and TRBJ2-2, with D perhaps TRBD1 or TRBD2 (5 bases each). In germline, CDR1 is MNHEY, CDR2 SVGAGI. With 5 bases removed from V and 8 bases from J, the gap between germline ends came to 15 bases. The CDR3 consists of 14 residues. DNA for the CDR3: TGTGCCAGCAGTACCAGGCTTTGGGGGGGGGAGCTGTTTTTT. This gives the protein CASSTRLWGGELFF.

The chain carries TRBV11-3 and TRBJ2-7; TRBD2 agrees at 8 bases. V was pared by 6 bases and J by 2 bases, with 6 bases of the junction left unmatched. Germline CDR1 and CDR2: SGHNT and YENEEA. The CDR3 loop spans 14 amino acids. The CDR3 DNA reads TGTGCCAGCAGTATTCCGGGACTAGCCTACGAGCAGTACTTC. This codes for CASSIPGLAYEQYF.

The V call is TRBV29-1, the J call TRBJ2-3, with TRBD2 matching 8 bases. Germline trimming cut 7 bases from V and 8 bases from J; bases unmatched to any gene: 14. The CDR3 length is 14 residues. CDR1 is SQVTM, CDR2 ANQGSEA, per germline. The CDR3 reads CSAEGAGAAGTQYF. In nucleotides, the CDR3 is TGCAGCGCCGAGGGAGCGGGAGCCGCAGGTACGCAGTATTTT.

This chain joins TRBV29-1 and TRBJ1-1; no clear D. This CDR3 region has 11 residues. The germline V and J ends were trimmed by 2 bases and 7 bases, with 8 bases remaining between them. Per germline, CDR1 SQVTM and CDR2 ANQGSEA. The CDR3 DNA follows: TGCAGCGTTGAACGGTTGGGTGAAGCTTTCTTT. It translates to CSVERLGEAFF.

V is TRBV7-9 and J is TRBJ2-5; weak D call: TRBD1 (6 bases). The germline CDR1 and CDR2 sequences are SEHNR and FQNEAQ (reference sequence). Trimming pared 5 bases from V and 2 bases from J, leaving 12 bases between. The CDR3 loop spans 14 amino acids. As DNA, the CDR3 is TGTGCCAGCAGCCTAGAGGGACAACAAGAGACCCAGTACTTC. Its translation: CASSLEGQQETQYF.

This chain joins TRBV7-8 and TRBJ2-5; 10 bases are shared with TRBD1. The ends lost 5 bases at V and 4 bases at J; junction bases unmatched: 7. Germline V gene sequence: CDR1 SGHVS, CDR2 FQNEAQ. The CDR3 is 15 residues long. The CDR3 DNA reads as TGTGCCAGCAGCCCCGGGACAGGGGTTTCAGAGACCCAGTACTTC. Protein sequence: CASSPGTGVSETQYF.

The J gene is TRBJ1-2, the V gene TRBV2; D uncertain. The CDR3 length is 11 residues. Germline CDR1 and CDR2: SNHLY and FYNNEI. V was trimmed by 3 bases and J by 7 bases, leaving 6 bases between them. The CDR3 nucleotides are TGTGCCAGCAGTGATGCATCTGGCTACACCTTC. Translation gives CASSDASGYTF.

The chain uses TRBV11-3 and TRBJ2-5; maybe TRBD2 (6 bases). The DNA end is a closer match to TRBJ2-7, so the J assignment may be wrong. CDR1 and CDR2 (germline): SGHNT, YENEEA. The CDR3 loop spans 12 amino acids. CDR3 coding DNA: TGTGCCAGCAGCTTCGGGGGTTACGAGCAGTACTTC. This sequence encodes CASSFGGYEQYF.

The chain joins TRBV12-5 to TRBJ2-5; maybe TRBD1 (5 bases). Germline loops: CDR1 LGHNT, CDR2 FRNRAP. This CDR3 contains 14 residues. Trimming cost V 4 bases and J 0 bases, with 9 bases left between them. The CDR3 sequence: CASGSEDNQETQYF. The CDR3 coding sequence is TGTGCTAGTGGTTCCGAGGACAACCAAGAGACCCAGTACTTC.

The rearrangement uses TRBV5-1 and TRBJ2-1; a possible D gene is TRBD2 (6 bases). In germline, CDR1 is SGHRS, CDR2 YFSETQ. The V end was cut by 5 bases, the J end by 3 bases, with 9 bases between. The CDR3 is 13 amino acids. CDR3 sequence (DNA): TGCGCCAGCAGATCGGAGGGCTACAATGAGCAGTTCTTC. It is translated as CASRSEGYNEQFF. Full variable domain (outside the CDR3, taken from reference TRBV5-1 and TRBJ2-1): KAGVTQTPRYLIKTRGQQVTLSCSPISGHRSVSWYQQTPGQGLQFLFEYFSETQRNKGNFPGRFSGRQFSNSRSEMNVSTLELGDSALYLCASRSEGYNEQFFGPGTRLTVL.

The sample holds a few counts of this clone. The chain is built from TRBV16 and TRBJ2-7; D call uncertain. The germline V gene encodes CDR1 KGHSY and CDR2 FQNENV. With 4 bases removed from V and 3 bases from J, the gap between germline ends came to 4 bases. This CDR3 region has 11 residues. CDR3 DNA: TGTGCCAGCAGCCCCAACTACGAGCAGTACTTC. It specifies CASSPNYEQYF. The full variable domain, with the rest looked up from reference TRBV16 and TRBJ2-7, is GEEVAQTPKHLVRGEGQKAKLYCAPIKGHSYVFWYQQVLKNEFKFLISFQNENVFDETGMPKERFSAKCLPNSPCSLEIQATKLEDSAVYFCASSPNYEQYFGPGTRLTVT.

The gene calls are TRBV19 and TRBJ2-7; the D is unclear. The V gene's germline CDR1 is LNHDA and CDR2 SQIVND (reference sequence). V lost 3 bases, J lost 2 bases, and 11 bases lay in between. The CDR3 is made up of 14 amino acids. The CDR3 loop reads CASSIGTETYEQYF. The CDR3 DNA is TGTGCCAGTAGTATTGGTACGGAAACCTACGAGCAGTACTTC.

The chain carries TRBV9 and TRBJ2-7, with 7 bases matching TRBD1. CDR3 size: 13 residues. V was pared by 0 bases and J by 5 bases, with 2 bases of the junction left unmatched. Per germline, CDR1 SGDLS and CDR2 YYNGEE. Written as DNA, the CDR3 is TGTGCCAGCAGCGTAGGAGGGACAGACGAGCAGTACTTC. It yields the protein CASSVGGTDEQYF.

The chain carries TRBV6-5 and TRBJ2-1; D is unclear. Germline-derived CDR1 and CDR2 are MNHEY and SVGAGI. V lost 6 bases and J lost 6, with 6 bases in between. The CDR3 is 11 residues long. The CDR3 DNA follows: TGTGCCAGCAGCCCAGGCAATGAGCAGTTCTTC. Translating gives CASSPGNEQFF.

V and J are TRBV2 and TRBJ2-7; 14 bases match TRBD2. The junction had 3 bases not matched to a gene; V was cut back by 4 bases and J by 4 bases. The CDR3 is 15 amino acids. Germline-derived CDR1 and CDR2 are SNHLY and FYNNEI. CDR3 sequence: CASSARLAGGYEQYF. CDR3 nucleotides: TGTGCCAGCAGTGCCCGACTAGCGGGAGGGTACGAGCAGTACTTC.

J is TRBJ2-1 and V is TRBV30, with TRBD2 matching 9 bases. Germline V lookup: CDR1 GTSNPN, CDR2 SVGIG (reference sequence). The CDR3 is 16 residues long. The J segment lost 3 bases and the V segment lost 1 base, leaving 7 bases of the junction unmatched. This CDR3 is CAWSAFSGRFYNEQFF. The CDR3 coding sequence is TGTGCCTGGAGTGCCTTCAGCGGGAGGTTCTACAATGAGCAGTTCTTC.

This chain links TRBV7-9 with TRBJ2-3, with D unclear. CDR1 and CDR2 (germline): SEHNR, FQNEAQ (reference sequence). V was pared by 5 bases and J by 8 bases, with 14 bases between. The CDR3 contains 13 residues. CDR3 in amino acids: CASSPPGWGTQYF. The DNA for the CDR3 is TGTGCCAGCAGCCCCCCGGGTTGGGGTACGCAGTATTTT.

This clone appeared a few times. The V call is TRBV19, the J call TRBJ1-2; 8 positions agree with TRBD1. Germline-derived CDR1 and CDR2 are LNHDA and SQIVND (reference sequence). The CDR3 length is 13 residues. J gave up 5 bases and V 10 bases, and 9 bases lay outside the gene matches. The CDR3 coding sequence is TGTGCCACTAAAGACAGGGGAGCGTATGGCTACACCTTC. This translates into CATKDRGAYGYTF.

The genes are TRBV5-1 and TRBJ2-7, with 7 bases matching TRBD1. Germline CDR1 and CDR2: SGHRS and YFSETQ. Unmatched junction bases numbered 11, after V lost 3 bases and J lost 2 bases. CDR3 length equals 16 residues. CDR3: CASSSLTGQSTYEQYF. The CDR3 region has the DNA TGCGCCAGCAGCTCGCTAACGGGACAGTCAACCTACGAGCAGTACTTC.

The CDR3 spells CASSFTGSTEAFF. The DNA of the CDR3 is TGTGCCAGCAGCTTCACAGGGAGTACTGAAGCTTTCTTT. The rearrangement uses TRBV7-2 and TRBJ1-1; weak D call: TRBD1 (6 bases). CDR1 and CDR2 from the germline V gene are SGHTA and FQGNSA. CDR3 length: 13 residues. V lost 3 bases and J 5 bases, leaving 10 bases between the germline ends.

The chain is built from TRBV19 and TRBJ2-7; D call uncertain. This CDR3 has 14 amino acids. Trimming shortened V by 5 bases and J by 2 bases, and 13 bases separated the two germline ends. CDR1 and CDR2 (germline): LNHDA, SQIVND (reference sequence). The CDR3 DNA follows: TGTGCCAGTAGTCCCAGTCCCGGAACCTACGAGCAGTACTTC. Translation gives CASSPSPGTYEQYF.

Details on this clone: A read error is the likely source, as a far larger clone sits one nucleotide away. The CDR3 nucleotides read TGTGCCGGCAGCCAAGAGGTTGCCTACGAGCAGTACTTC. As protein: CAGSQEVAYEQYF. The chain joins TRBV14 to TRBJ2-7; no clear D gene. The CDR3 has 13 residues. CDR1 and CDR2 from the germline V gene are SGHDN and FVKESK.

This clone has a handful of counts. This chain uses TRBV28 with TRBJ2-7; the match to TRBD2 covers 8 bases. CDR1 and CDR2 from the germline V gene are MDHEN and SYDVKM. The CDR3 sequence is 14 residues long. Losses at the gene ends were 4 bases for V and 5 bases for J; bases not matched to a gene: 7. CDR3 nucleotides: TGTGCCAGCAGTTGGACTAGCATGATCCACGAGCAGTACTTC. This gives the protein CASSWTSMIHEQYF. The variable domain in full, with the rest retrieved from reference TRBV28 and TRBJ2-7, is DVKVTQSSRYLVKRTGEKVFLECVQDMDHENMFWYRQDPGLGLRLIYFSYDVKMKEKGDIPEGYSVSREKKERFSLILESASTNQTSMYLCASSWTSMIHEQYFGPGTRLTVT.

This chain links TRBV9 with TRBJ2-1; 11 bases are shared with TRBD2. The CDR3 contains 15 residues. The V gene's germline CDR1 is SGDLS and CDR2 YYNGEE. The junction had 5 bases not matched to a gene; V was cut back by 2 bases and J by 7 bases. CDR3 sequence reads: CASSVLAGGRNEQFF. CDR3 bases: TGTGCCAGCAGCGTGCTAGCGGGGGGACGGAATGAGCAGTTCTTC.